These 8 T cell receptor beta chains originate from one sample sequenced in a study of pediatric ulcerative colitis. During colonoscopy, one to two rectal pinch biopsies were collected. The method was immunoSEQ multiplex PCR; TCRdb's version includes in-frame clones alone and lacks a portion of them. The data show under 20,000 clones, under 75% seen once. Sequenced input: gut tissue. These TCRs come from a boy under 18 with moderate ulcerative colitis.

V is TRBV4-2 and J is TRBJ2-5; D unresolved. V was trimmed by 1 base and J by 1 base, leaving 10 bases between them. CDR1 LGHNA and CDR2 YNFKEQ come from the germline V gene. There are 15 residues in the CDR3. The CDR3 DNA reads TGTGCCAGCAGCCAAGCCGACGGAATCCAAGAGACCCAGTACTTC. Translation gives CASSQADGIQETQYF.

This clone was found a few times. CDR3 loop: CASSIEGVDQPQHF. CDR3 coding DNA: TGTGCCAGTAGTATAGAGGGGGTCGATCAGCCCCAGCATTTT. The J gene is TRBJ1-5, the V gene TRBV19, with a weak D call TRBD1 (5 bases). Between the trimmed V and J ends, which lost 0 bases and 5 bases, there was a span of 8 bases. CDR1 LNHDA and CDR2 SQIVND come from the germline V gene (reference sequence). There are 14 residues in the CDR3.

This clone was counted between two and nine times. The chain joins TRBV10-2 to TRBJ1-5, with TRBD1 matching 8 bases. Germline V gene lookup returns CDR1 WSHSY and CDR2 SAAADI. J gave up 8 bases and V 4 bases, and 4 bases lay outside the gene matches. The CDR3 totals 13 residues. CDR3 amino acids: CASSAGQGEPQHF. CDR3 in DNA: TGCGCCAGCAGTGCTGGACAGGGTGAGCCCCAGCATTTT.

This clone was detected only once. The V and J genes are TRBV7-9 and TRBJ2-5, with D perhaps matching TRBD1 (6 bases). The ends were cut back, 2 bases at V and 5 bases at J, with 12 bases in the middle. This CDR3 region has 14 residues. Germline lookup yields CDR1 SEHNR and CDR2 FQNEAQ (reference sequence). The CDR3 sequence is CASSLNRVSETQYF. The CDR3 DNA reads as TGTGCCAGCAGCTTAAACAGGGTTTCGGAGACCCAGTACTTC.

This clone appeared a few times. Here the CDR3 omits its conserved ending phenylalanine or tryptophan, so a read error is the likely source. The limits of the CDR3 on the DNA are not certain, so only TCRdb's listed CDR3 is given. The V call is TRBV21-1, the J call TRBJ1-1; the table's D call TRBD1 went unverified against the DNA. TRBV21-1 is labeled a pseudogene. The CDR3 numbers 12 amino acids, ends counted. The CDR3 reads CASFRDRASVVI.

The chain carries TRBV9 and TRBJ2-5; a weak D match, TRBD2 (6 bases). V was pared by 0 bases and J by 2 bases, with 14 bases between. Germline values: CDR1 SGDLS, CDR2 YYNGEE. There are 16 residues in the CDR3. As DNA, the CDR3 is TGTGCCAGCAGCGTAGCCCGGGGACTGCTACAAGAGACCCAGTACTTC. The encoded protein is CASSVARGLLQETQYF. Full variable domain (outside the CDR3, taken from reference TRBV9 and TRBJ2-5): DSGVTQTPKHLITATGQRVTLRCSPRSGDLSVYWYQQSLDQGLQFLIQYYNGEERAKGNILERFSAQQFPDLHSELNLSSLELGDSALYFCASSVARGLLQETQYFGPGTRLLVL.

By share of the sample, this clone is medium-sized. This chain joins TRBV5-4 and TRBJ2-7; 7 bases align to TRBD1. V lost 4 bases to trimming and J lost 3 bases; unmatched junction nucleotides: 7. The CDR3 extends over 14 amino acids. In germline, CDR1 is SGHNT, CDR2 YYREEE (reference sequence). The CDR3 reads CASSRQGGIYEQYF. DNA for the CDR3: TGTGCCAGCAGCCGACAGGGTGGTATCTACGAGCAGTACTTC.

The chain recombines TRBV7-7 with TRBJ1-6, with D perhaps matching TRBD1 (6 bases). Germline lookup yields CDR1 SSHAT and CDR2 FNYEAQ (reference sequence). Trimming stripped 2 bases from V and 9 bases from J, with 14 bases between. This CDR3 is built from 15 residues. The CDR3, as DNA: TGTGCCAGCAGCTTAACCGGGGGGCAGAGTTCACCCCTCCACTTT. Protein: CASSLTGGQSSPLHF. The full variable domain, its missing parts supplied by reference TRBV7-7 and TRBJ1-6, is GAGVSQSPRYKVTKRGQDVTLRCDPISSHATLYWYQQALGQGPEFLTYFNYEAQPDKSGLPSDRFSAERPEGSISTLTIQRTEQRDSAMYRCASSLTGGQSSPLHFGNGTRLTVT.